Here is one T cell receptor beta chain with its context. Its target is not known. This entry belongs to a study of T cells after yellow fever vaccination. Study outcomes and limitations: A limited proportion of clonotypes was detected within both the CD4 and CD8 compartments.

TCRdb reanalysed the 5' RACE reads using MiXCR and keeps one entry per CDR3 protein. The profile covers more than 300,000 distinct CDR3 sequences, with 3.5% to 4.5% appearing a single time and just under 20% taken by the ten largest. The receptor comes from a man aged 18 to 29 who received the YFV17D yellow fever vaccine. The source was PBMCs, collected 15 days after the yellow fever booster vaccination.

CDR3 coding DNA: TGTGCCAGCTCTGGCGGGATGTACCAAGAGACCCAGTACTTC. Its protein product is CASSGGMYQETQYF. The chain employs TRBV9 and TRBJ2-5; maybe TRBD2 (6 bases). This CDR3 spans 14 amino acids. V shed 7 bases and J shed 0 bases, with 13 bases lying between them. Germline values: CDR1 SGDLS, CDR2 YYNGEE. Supplemented by reference TRBV9 and TRBJ2-5, the full variable domain reads DSGVTQTPKHLITATGQRVTLRCSPRSGDLSVYWYQQSLDQGLQFLIQYYNGEERAKGNILERFSAQQFPDLHSELNLSSLELGDSALYFCASSGGMYQETQYFGPGTRLLVL.